The TCR beta chain described here comes from a study of early T cells in non-severe SARS-CoV-2 infection. Overall study: Investigators sequenced bulk RNA drawn from unsorted whole blood, and chains remained unpaired.

This clonotype has at least ten counts. Its target is unknown. Tagging with unique molecular identifiers was applied to individual cDNA molecules. Each CDR3 protein is one row after TCRdb ran MiXCR on the 5' RACE reads. The sample shows around 61,000 distinct CDR3 sequences, around 15% of them seen only once. The V and J ends lost 6 bases and 4 bases respectively, with 27 bases between them. There are 19 residues in the CDR3. Study findings and constraints: VDJdb matching favored anti-spike CD8 responses, missing private and CD4 specificities.

The specimen comprised whole blood, sampled at baseline. This chain joins TRBV12-3 or TRBV12-4 and TRBJ2-2; D might be TRBD1 or TRBD2, each matching 6 bases. This TCR came from an adult who was a healthcare worker with PCR-confirmed SARS-CoV-2 infection or an uninfected control (not recorded which). The CDR3 sequence: CASSHYAPWGAVGTGELFF. For the CDR3, the DNA is TGTGCCAGCAGCCATTATGCCCCGTGGGGGGCGGTGGGCACCGGGGAGCTGTTTTTT.